Each of the 27 T cell receptor beta chains below was sequenced from the same sample in a study of tumor and adjacent non-tumor tissue in lung cancer. RNA was extracted from bulk tissue without any cell sorting. A modified ARM-PCR protocol with three rounds of nested PCR amplified TCRbeta. TCRdb re-derived calls from the multiplex PCR reads in MiXCR, one entry per CDR3 protein. The table has about 200,000 distinct CDR3 sequences, roughly 70% seen once. The specimen sequenced was lung tumor tissue. These receptors were taken from a man in his sixties with non-small cell lung cancer.

The chain couples TRBV4-1 to TRBJ2-7; 9 nucleotides align to TRBD1. The CDR3 totals 15 residues. V lost 0 bases and J lost 3; bases outside the gene matches: 3. Germline CDR1 reads MGHRA; CDR2 reads YSYEKL. CDR3 DNA: TGCGCCAGCAGCCAAGAGGAGACAGGGGGCTACGAGCAGTACTTC. Residues: CASSQEETGGYEQYF.

In the case of this clonotype: Sequence at one end of the junction differs from germline and may be a read error. The chain combines TRBV20-1 with TRBJ2-3; 8 bases line up with TRBD2. CDR3 length: 14 residues. Germline V gives CDR1 DFQATT, CDR2 SNEGSKA (reference sequence). This chain's CDR3 is CSTSPSGYTDMQYF. As DNA, the CDR3 is TGCAGTACTAGTCCTAGCGGGTACACAGATATGCAGTATTTT.

As to this clonotype: A much more abundant neighbour one base away suggests this may be a read error. The gene calls are TRBV6-1 and TRBJ1-2, with a possible D match to TRBD1 (5 bases). Germline V lookup: CDR1 MNHNS, CDR2 SASEGT. The length of the CDR3 is 14 residues. CDR3: CASNEAPGDYGYTF. The CDR3 coding sequence is TGTGCCAGCAATGAAGCCCCGGGGGACTATGGCTACACCTTC.

The chain has TRBV6-5 and TRBJ1-4, with no clear D. The V gene's germline CDR1 is MNHEY and CDR2 SVGAGI. Trimming shortened V by 10 bases and J by 8 bases, and 17 bases separated the two germline ends. This CDR3 is 13 amino acids long. The CDR3 bases are TGTGCCAACACTTTATCTTTGGGGGAAAAACTGTTTTTT. It specifies CANTLSLGEKLFF.

Points on this clonotype: This may be a read error, as it is one base from a much larger clone. V is TRBV29-1 and J is TRBJ2-3, with a weak D call TRBD2 (6 bases). The germline CDR1 and CDR2 sequences are SQVTM and ANQGSEA. The CDR3 is 13 amino acids. In DNA form, the CDR3 reads TGCAGCGTTGCCCAGCGGGCCACAGATATGCAGTATTTT. Residues: CSVAQRATDMQYF.

The V and J genes are TRBV19 and TRBJ2-2; D may be TRBD2 (6 bases). The CDR3 is 16 amino acids. Germline V lookup: CDR1 LNHDA, CDR2 SQIVND (reference sequence). V lost 1 base, J lost 4 bases, and 13 bases lay in between. The CDR3 region is CASSIGPGVGTGELFF. For the CDR3, the DNA is TGTGCCAGTAGTATAGGTCCGGGAGTAGGCACCGGGGAGCTGTTTTTT.

Worth noting for this clonotype: Since the CDR3 does not end with the conserved phenylalanine or tryptophan, this likely comes from a read error. The rearrangement uses TRBV5-1 and TRBJ2-7; tentatively, D is TRBD1 (5 bases). The germline V gene has CDR1 SGHRS and CDR2 YFSETQ. The V end lost 4 bases, the J end lost 3 bases, and 11 bases lay between the germline ends. The CDR3 is 13 residues long. The chain's CDR3 is CASSPQGLYEQYI. The DNA of the CDR3 is TGCGCCAGCAGCCCCCAGGGCCTCTACGAGCAGTACATC.

Only one count was recorded for this clonotype. V usage is TRBV20-1 and J usage is TRBJ2-3; 11 bases line up with TRBD2. Germline V gives CDR1 DFQATT, CDR2 SNEGSKA (reference sequence). The CDR3 is 15 amino acids. The trim removed 5 bases at V and 4 bases at J, leaving 8 bases unmatched. CDR3 loop: CSASTSGRESDTQYF. CDR3 nucleotide sequence: TGCAGTGCTTCAACTAGCGGGAGAGAATCAGATACGCAGTATTTT.

As regards this clonotype: This may arise from a read error, as a much more abundant clone is one base away. This chain uses TRBV10-1 with TRBJ2-5; 8 positions match TRBD1. This CDR3 is built from 13 residues. Germline V lookup: CDR1 WNHNN, CDR2 SYGVQD (reference sequence). The ends lost 9 bases at V and 7 bases at J; junction bases unmatched: 10. The CDR3, as DNA: TGCGCCAGAAGTAGGACAGGGCTTGGGACCCAGTACTTC. Its protein is CARSRTGLGTQYF.

This chain joins TRBV11-3 and TRBJ2-1; D is uncertain. The germline V gene encodes CDR1 SGHNT and CDR2 YENEEA. The V gene lost 9 bases and the J gene lost 6 bases, with 12 bases spanning the gap. The length of the CDR3 is 12 residues. The CDR3 protein is CARNLRCNEQFF. DNA for the CDR3: TGTGCCAGGAACTTACGGTGCAATGAGCAGTTCTTC.

Turning to this clonotype: The junction departs from germline at one end; a sequencing error may be responsible. In DNA, the CDR3 is TGTAGTGCTATTTCCCAGGGGGAGGGCACAGATACGCAGTATTTT. It specifies CSAISQGEGTDTQYF. The chain links TRBV20-1 to TRBJ2-3, with TRBD1 as a possible D gene (7 bases). The CDR3 runs 15 residues. CDR1 is DFQATT and CDR2 is SNEGSKA in the germline V gene (reference sequence).

The genes are TRBV7-9 and TRBJ1-1; a weak D match, TRBD1 (6 bases). CDR3 size: 13 residues. Germline-derived CDR1 and CDR2 are SEHNR and FQNEAQ (reference sequence). V was shortened by 5 bases and J by 6 bases, with 13 bases between the two germline ends. The CDR3 bases are TGTGCCAGCAGCCTTTCGGACAGCCCTGAAGCTTTCTTT. This codes for CASSLSDSPEAFF.

As regards this clonotype: An end of the junction does not agree with germline; a read error may underlie this. This chain connects TRBV12-3 or TRBV12-4 to TRBJ2-7; 9 positions match TRBD1. This CDR3 spans 15 amino acids. The CDR3 protein is CASSDPGQGTYEHYF. The CDR3 DNA sequence: TGTGCCAGCAGCGATCCGGGACAGGGTACCTACGAGCATTACTTC.

With regard to this clonotype: Mismatch with germline at one junction end may stem from a read error. The chain is built from TRBV20-1 and TRBJ2-1; 10 bases are shared with TRBD2. The CDR3 is 16 residues long. Looked up from germline, CDR1 is DFQATT and CDR2 is SNEGSKA (reference sequence). The CDR3: CGATDFGTSAYNERFF. CDR3 in DNA: TGCGGTGCTACGGATTTTGGGACTAGCGCTTACAATGAGCGGTTCTTC.

As for this clonotype: The junction and the germline gene differ at one end; a read error may be behind it. The chain is built from TRBV20-1 and TRBJ2-1; 8 nucleotides agree with TRBD2. CDR1 DFQATT and CDR2 SNEGSKA come from the germline V gene (reference sequence). The CDR3 is 15 residues long. The CDR3 nucleotides read TGCATTGCTAGAGGGAGTAGCGGGAACCACAATGAGCAGTTCTTC. It encodes CIARGSSGNHNEQFF.

About this clonotype: Its ends do not fully match the called genes, so a read error is possible. The chain recombines TRBV11-3 with TRBJ1-1, with 9 bases aligning to TRBD1. Germline V gene data show CDR1 as SGHNT and CDR2 as YENEEA. CDR3 length: 15 amino acids. The CDR3 loop is CASTRTGTGSTETFF. In DNA, the CDR3 is TGTGCCAGCACCAGGACCGGGACAGGGAGCACTGAAACTTTCTTT.

The chain uses TRBV19 and TRBJ1-2, with a possible D match to TRBD1 (6 bases). The CDR3 sequence is 14 residues long. Germline assignment: CDR1 LNHDA and CDR2 SQIVND (reference sequence). The V end lost 2 bases, the J end lost 6 bases, and 13 bases lay between the germline ends. Here the CDR3 DNA reads TGTGCCAGTAGTATACCCCCCGGGGGCAATGGCTACACCTTC. It specifies CASSIPPGGNGYTF.

CDR3 sequence (DNA): TGCAGTGCTAGAGATTCGGCTAGCGGAGGGGACGAGCAGTTCTTC. Protein sequence: CSARDSASGGDEQFF. The chain has TRBV20-1 and TRBJ2-7; TRBD2 aligns across 7 bases. The tail of the sequence fits TRBJ2-1 better, so the J call may be wrong. The CDR3 extends over 15 amino acids. Looked up from germline, CDR1 is DFQATT and CDR2 is SNEGSKA (reference sequence).

The sample holds one count of this clonotype. A much larger clone lies a single base off, so this may be a read error. The chain employs TRBV20-1 and TRBJ2-1; D is unresolved. Germline V gene sequence: CDR1 DFQATT, CDR2 SNEGSKA (reference sequence). The CDR3 has 14 amino acids. The CDR3 nucleotides are TGCAGTGCTAGTGATCTATCCCTTAACAAAGAGCAGTTCTTC. Its translation is CSASDLSLNKEQFF.

This clonotype was observed many times. The CDR3 loop is CASSLTGTSGRIHNEQFF. The DNA for the CDR3 is TGTGCCAGCAGCTTAACTGGGACTAGCGGGAGGATTCACAATGAGCAGTTCTTC. The chain is built from TRBV5-4 and TRBJ2-1, with 15 bases aligning to TRBD2. The CDR3 sequence is 18 residues long. The V and J ends lost 2 bases and 5 bases, in that order; junction bases with no gene match: 8. Per the germline V gene, CDR1 is SGHNT and CDR2 is YYREEE (reference sequence). Full variable domain (rest looked up from reference TRBV5-4 and TRBJ2-1): ETGVTQSPTHLIKTRGQQVTLRCSSQSGHNTVSWYQQALGQGPQFIFQYYREEENGRGNFPPRFSGLQFPNYSSELNVNALELDDSALYLCASSLTGTSGRIHNEQFFGPGTRLTVL.

The chain is built from TRBV5-4 and TRBJ2-7; no definite D call. The CDR3 is 15 residues long. The germline V gene has CDR1 SGHNT and CDR2 YYREEE (reference sequence). V gave up 4 bases and J gave up 4 bases, with 18 bases separating them. The DNA of the CDR3 is TGTGCCAGCAGCCTAAGTGGGATTAGCCGGTACGAGCAGTACTTC. This translates into CASSLSGISRYEQYF.

With regard to this clonotype: A much larger clone differs by one base, so this may be a read error. This sequence joins TRBV20-1 and TRBJ2-7; 13 nucleotides match TRBD2. The CDR3 spans 14 residues. Looked up from germline, CDR1 is DFQATT and CDR2 is SNEGSKA (reference sequence). This CDR3 reads CSTRGTSGTYEQYF. CDR3 in DNA: TGCAGTACTAGAGGGACTAGCGGGACCTACGAGCAGTACTTC.

The rearrangement joins TRBV29-1 to TRBJ2-3; D is tentatively TRBD1 or TRBD2 (5 bases each). Germline V gene sequence: CDR1 SQVTM, CDR2 ANQGSEA. There are 11 residues in the CDR3. Trimming removed 8 bases from V and 4 bases from J, with 10 bases in between. CDR3 nucleotide sequence: TGCAGCATTTGGGGACCAGATACGCAGTATTTT. It specifies CSIWGPDTQYF.

On this clonotype: Its ends do not fully match the called genes, so a read error is possible. This rearrangement joins TRBV20-1 to TRBJ2-3; 7 bases match TRBD2. Germline V gene data show CDR1 as DFQATT and CDR2 as SNEGSKA (reference sequence). This CDR3 comprises 14 residues. Written as DNA, the CDR3 is TGCAGTGCTTTATCGGGCGGGACTACCACTACGCAGTCTTTT. Translated: CSALSGGTTTTQSF.

Many counts were recorded for this clonotype. V is TRBV11-1 and J is TRBJ1-6, with D possibly matching TRBD1 (6 bases). This CDR3 comprises 15 residues. Between the trimmed V and J ends, which lost 6 bases and 10 bases, there was a span of 19 bases. The germline gives CDR1 SGHAT, CDR2 FQDESV (reference sequence). CDR3 sequence (DNA): TGTGCCAGCAGTTTACAGGGTCTGTCGGACTCACCCCTCCACTTT. Residues: CASSLQGLSDSPLHF.

This clonotype was seen just once. A much more abundant neighbour one base away suggests this may be a read error. The chain carries TRBV20-1 and TRBJ1-1; D gene unclear. V gave up 0 bases and J gave up 12 bases, with 11 bases separating them. Looked up from germline, CDR1 is DFQATT and CDR2 is SNEGSKA (reference sequence). This CDR3 is built from 11 residues. The CDR3, as DNA: TGCAGTGCTAGAGAGGGTTCTCGATCTTTCTTT. It yields the protein CSAREGSRSFF.

On this clonotype: A read error may explain this, as a much larger clone is one base away. The rearrangement links TRBV6-6 to TRBJ2-6; D gene ambiguous. This CDR3 comprises 13 residues. V was shortened by 2 bases and J by 8 bases, with 7 bases between the two germline ends. Per germline, CDR1 MNHNY and CDR2 SVGAGI (reference sequence). The CDR3 DNA reads as TGTGCCAGCAGTTACCTGGGGTCCAACGTCCTGACTTTC. Translation gives CASSYLGSNVLTF.